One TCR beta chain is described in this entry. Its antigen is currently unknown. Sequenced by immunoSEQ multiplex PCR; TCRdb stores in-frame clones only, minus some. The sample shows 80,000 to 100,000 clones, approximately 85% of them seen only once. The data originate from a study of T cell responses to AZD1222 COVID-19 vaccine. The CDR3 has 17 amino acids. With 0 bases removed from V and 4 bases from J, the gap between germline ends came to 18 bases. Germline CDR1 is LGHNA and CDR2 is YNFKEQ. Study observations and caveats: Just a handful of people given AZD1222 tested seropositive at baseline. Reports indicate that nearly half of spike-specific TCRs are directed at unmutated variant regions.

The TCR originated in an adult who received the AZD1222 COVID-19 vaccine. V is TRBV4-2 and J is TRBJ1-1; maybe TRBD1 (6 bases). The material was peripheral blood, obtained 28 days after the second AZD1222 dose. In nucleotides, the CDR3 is TGTGCCAGCAGCCAAGATCTTTTATGGGGGGCGGGCACTGAAGCTTTCTTT. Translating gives CASSQDLLWGAGTEAFF.